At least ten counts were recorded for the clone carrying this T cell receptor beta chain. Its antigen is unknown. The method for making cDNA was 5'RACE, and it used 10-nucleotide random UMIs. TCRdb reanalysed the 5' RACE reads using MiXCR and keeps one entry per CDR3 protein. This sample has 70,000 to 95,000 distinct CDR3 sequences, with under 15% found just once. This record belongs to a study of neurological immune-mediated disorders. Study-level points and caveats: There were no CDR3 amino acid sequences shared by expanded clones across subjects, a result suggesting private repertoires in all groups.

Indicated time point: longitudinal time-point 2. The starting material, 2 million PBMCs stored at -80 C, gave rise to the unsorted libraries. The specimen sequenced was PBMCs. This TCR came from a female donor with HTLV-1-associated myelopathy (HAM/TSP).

The CDR3 DNA reads TGTGCCAGCAGCCGTACTAGCGGGGGGGCAGATACGCAGTATTTT. As protein: CASSRTSGGADTQYF. The chain uses TRBV12-3 or TRBV12-4 and TRBJ2-3; 13 bases fit TRBD2. The V segment lost 6 bases and the J segment 4 bases; nucleotides outside the gene matches: 4. This CDR3 contains 15 residues.